What follows are 22 T cell receptor beta chains derived from one specimen sequenced in a study of tissue T cells after allogeneic stem cell transplantation. Produced via immunoSEQ multiplex PCR; TCRdb's table is partial and in-frame only. Counted here are roughly 490 clones, around 66% occurring once; the ten biggest clones make up approximately 10%. The specimen sequenced was gut tissue. The receptors were gathered from a female BALB/c mouse in good health. MHC haplotype here: H2-d.

As regards this clone: Mouse gene names and germline throughout. The read falls 1 residue short of the CDR3 end, and the missing part is taken from the germline J gene. The chain is built from TRBV13-1 and TRBJ1-6; perhaps TRBD1 as D (6 bases). TRBJ1-6 is an ORF, and what it does is uncertain. The germline V gene has CDR1 NSHNY and CDR2 SYGAGN. This CDR3 spans 16 amino acids. Trimming took 1 base from V and 4 from J, leaving 12 bases between them. The CDR3 protein is CASSDWGHIYNSPLYF. Partial CDR3 DNA: TGTGCCAGCAGTGATTGGGGACATATATATAATTCGCCCCTCTAC.

Points on this clone: Mouse gene names apply. The missing CDR3 end, 1 residue past where the read stops, is filled in from the germline J gene. The V and J genes are TRBV13-2 and TRBJ2-7, with D perhaps TRBD2 (5 bases). The V and J ends lost 0 bases and 5 bases respectively, with 6 bases between them. The CDR3 is made up of 12 amino acids. Germline lookup yields CDR1 NNHNN and CDR2 SYGAGS (reference sequence). CDR3 DNA, as far as it was read: TGTGCCAGCGGTGATGCACTGGATGAACAGTAC. Residues: CASGDALDEQY. The complete CDR3 sequence is CASGDALDEQYF.

On this clone itself: Gene names are the mouse ones. The CDR3 goes on 1 residue after the read ends, and that part is filled in from the germline J gene. The chain joins TRBV19 to TRBJ1-2; D perhaps matches TRBD1 (6 bases). With 1 base removed from V and 4 bases from J, the gap between germline ends came to 17 bases. The CDR3 extends over 16 amino acids. Germline CDR1 is FNHDT and CDR2 is SITEND (reference sequence). CDR3 sequence: CASSIMGGAPGSDYTF. CDR3 DNA (partial): TGTGCCAGCAGTATAATGGGGGGCGCCCCGGGCTCCGACTACACC.

About this clone: Gene labels here are mouse ones. Sequencing ends 1 residue short of the CDR3 end; the germline J gene provides the rest. This sequence joins TRBV13-2 and TRBJ2-4; 8 bases line up with TRBD2. The CDR3 sequence is 14 residues long. The germline V gene encodes CDR1 NNHNN and CDR2 SYGAGS (reference sequence). J was trimmed by 4 bases and V by 3 bases; bases with no gene match: 4. The DNA read from the CDR3 is TGTGCCAGCGGTGGAACTGGGGGAGAAAACACCTTGTAC. It translates to CASGGTGGENTLY. The whole CDR3 is CASGGTGGENTLYF.

This clone is a singleton in its sample. Gene names follow the mouse nomenclature. The read ends 1 residue early relative to the CDR3; the germline J gene fills the gap. J is TRBJ2-4 and V is TRBV13-1; 13 positions agree with TRBD2. Germline trimming cut 3 bases from V and 2 bases from J; bases unmatched to any gene: 3. This CDR3 comprises 16 residues. Germline V gene lookup returns CDR1 NSHNY and CDR2 SYGAGN. CDR3 loop: CASSGGLGGSQNTLYF. The sequenced CDR3 bases are TGTGCCAGCAGTGGGGGACTGGGGGGGTCTCAAAACACCTTGTAC.

This clone was recorded only once. Genes here carry mouse names. Read sequence stops 1 residue before the CDR3 end, and the germline J gene provides the missing end. This chain links TRBV13-1 with TRBJ2-4; the match to TRBD2 covers 13 bases. The germline V gene encodes CDR1 NSHNY and CDR2 SYGAGN. J lost 2 bases, V lost 3 bases, and 3 bases had no gene match. CDR3 size: 16 residues. The CDR3 bases that were read are TGTGCCAGCAGTGGGGGACTGGGGGGGGCTCAAAACACCTTGTAC. It yields the protein CASSGGLGGAQNTLY. The entire CDR3 sequence reads CASSGGLGGAQNTLYF.

Comment on this clone: The gene names given are mouse names. The read stops 1 residue short of the end of the CDR3; the missing end is completed from the germline J gene. The V call is TRBV13-1, the J call TRBJ2-5, with TRBD2 as a possible D gene (7 bases). CDR3 length: 14 amino acids. The germline V gene encodes CDR1 NSHNY and CDR2 SYGAGN. The V and J ends lost 0 bases and 4 bases respectively, with 9 bases between them. The CDR3 DNA, read in part, is TGTGCCAGCAGTGATGGGGGGGCGAAAGACACCCAGTAC. It is translated as CASSDGGAKDTQY. The full CDR3 protein reads CASSDGGAKDTQYF.

This clone was counted a few times. Genes here carry mouse names. The read gets to within 1 residue of the CDR3 end, and the germline J gene fills in the rest. This chain joins TRBV20 and TRBJ2-1; 7 nucleotides line up with TRBD1. The germline gives CDR1 GFQATS, CDR2 STVNSAI. J lost 0 bases, V lost 0 bases, and 5 bases had no gene match. The CDR3 is 16 amino acids. The CDR3 DNA, read in part, is TGTGGTGCTAGGGAAGACAGGGCCTATAACTATGCTGAGCAGTTC. The encoded protein is CGAREDRAYNYAEQF. The entire CDR3 reads CGAREDRAYNYAEQFF.

Notes on this clone: Mouse germline and gene names are used. The read terminates 1 residue ahead of where the CDR3 ends, so the germline J gene completes it. This rearrangement joins TRBV5 to TRBJ1-4; TRBD1 matches at 11 bases. CDR1 and CDR2 (germline): LGHNA, YNLKQL (reference sequence). This CDR3 has 14 amino acids. V shed 4 bases and J 7 bases; nucleotides not matched to a gene: 2. The CDR3 is CASSRTGGPERLFF. The DNA read from the CDR3 is TGTGCCAGCAGCCGGACAGGGGGCCCCGAAAGATTATTT.

A word on this clone: Genes and germline are mouse. The DNA ends 1 residue before the CDR3 does, and the rest of the CDR3 is filled in from the germline J gene. This CDR3 is also generated by other DNA sequences in the sample. The chain joins TRBV19 to TRBJ2-7, with a weak D call TRBD1 (5 bases). Looked up from germline, CDR1 is FNHDT and CDR2 is SITEND (reference sequence). CDR3 size: 14 residues. Between the trimmed V and J ends, which lost 5 bases and 0 bases, there was a span of 12 bases. The sequenced CDR3 bases are TGTGCCAGCAGCCCAAAGGGGAGCTCCTATGAACAGTAC. Protein product: CASSPKGSSYEQY. The full-length CDR3 reads as CASSPKGSSYEQYF.

A remark on this clone: The genes are named according to mouse. The CDR3 end falls 1 residue outside the read, so it is completed with the germline J gene. J is TRBJ1-2 and V is TRBV5; 8 nucleotides line up with TRBD1. Germline CDR1 LGHNA, CDR2 YNLKQL (reference sequence). The CDR3 is 14 amino acids. The trim removed 4 bases at V and 1 base at J, leaving 2 bases unmatched. The CDR3 sequence: CASSPGQENSDYTF. CDR3 DNA, as far as it was read: TGTGCCAGCAGCCCGGGACAGGAAAACTCCGACTACACC.

To note about this clone: Mouse gene names and germline throughout. The CDR3 is cut off 1 residue early in the read; its end comes from the germline J gene. The V call is TRBV29, the J call TRBJ2-7, with TRBD1 identical over 10 bases. Germline V gene data show CDR1 as MSHET and CDR2 as SYDVDS. This CDR3 is built from 14 residues. The V segment lost 4 bases and the J segment 5 bases; nucleotides outside the gene matches: 5. Incomplete CDR3 DNA: TGTGCTAGCAGTTCCCGACAGGGGGCGCATGAACAGTAC. Its translation is CASSSRQGAHEQY. The CDR3 as a whole reads CASSSRQGAHEQYF.

In regard to this clone: All gene names here are mouse names. With the read ending 1 residue before the CDR3 end, the germline J gene is used to fill in that end. The chain links TRBV2 to TRBJ1-4; D is ambiguous. The germline V gene encodes CDR1 LGHNA and CDR2 YSYQKL. The ends were cut back, 1 base at V and 0 bases at J, with 6 bases in the middle. This CDR3 is 15 amino acids long. The CDR3 bases that were read are TGTGCCAGCAGCCAAGGGACGGTTTCCAACGAAAGATTATTT. Translated: CASSQGTVSNERLF. The whole CDR3 sequence reads CASSQGTVSNERLFF. The full variable domain, with the rest looked up from reference TRBV2 and TRBJ1-4, is DPKIIQKPKYLVAVTGSEKILICEQYLGHNAMYWYRQSAKKPLEFMFSYSYQKLMDNQTASSRFQPQSSKKNHLDLQITALKPDDSATYFCASSQGTVSNERLFFGHGTKLSVL.

A remark on this clone: Gene names denote mouse genes. The sequenced fragment ends 1 residue before the CDR3 boundary, so the rest is inferred from the germline J gene. J is TRBJ2-7 and V is TRBV5; unclear D gene. There are 12 residues in the CDR3. Germline lookup yields CDR1 LGHNA and CDR2 YNLKQL (reference sequence). V gave up 2 bases and J gave up 3 bases, with 5 bases separating them. CDR3 residues: CASSQHNYEQYF. The DNA read from the CDR3 is TGTGCCAGCAGCCAACACAACTATGAACAGTAC.

In this sample, this clone is hyperexpanded. Gene names and germline match the mouse. The CDR3 is CASSDLGTGNQAPLF. Incomplete CDR3 DNA: TGTGCCAGCAGTGATTTGGGGACAGGGAACCAGGCTCCGCTT. The chain employs TRBV13-3 and TRBJ1-5; 9 nucleotides agree with TRBD1. Read sequence stops 1 residue before the CDR3 end, and the germline J gene provides the missing end. Germline V gene data show CDR1 as NNHDY and CDR2 as SYVADS. After removal of 1 base from V and 4 bases from J, the junction contained 3 bases not matched to a gene. The CDR3 totals 15 residues.

This clone was detected once. Mouse germline and gene names are used. With the read ending 1 residue before the CDR3 end, the germline J gene is used to fill in that end. The rearrangement joins TRBV4 to TRBJ2-1, with TRBD2 identical over 12 bases. The CDR3 extends over 15 amino acids. Trimming cost V 5 bases and J 6 bases; bases outside gene matches: 5. CDR1 and CDR2 from the germline V gene are LGHDT and YNNKQL (reference sequence). The CDR3 reads CASSTLTGGAAEQFF. Incomplete CDR3 DNA: TGTGCCAGCAGCACCCTGACTGGGGGGGCTGCTGAGCAGTTC.

Turning to this clone: Mouse gene names and germline throughout. The read ends 1 residue early relative to the CDR3; the germline J gene fills the gap. V usage is TRBV19 and J usage is TRBJ1-4, with TRBD1 matching 7 bases. The germline CDR1 and CDR2 sequences are FNHDT and SITEND (reference sequence). Trimming at V came to 4 bases and at J to 1 base, leaving 4 bases not matched to a gene. This CDR3 is built from 15 residues. Partial CDR3 DNA: TGTGCCAGCAGTTATCAGGGGGGTTCCAACGAAAGATTATTT. Protein: CASSYQGGSNERLF. In full, the CDR3 is CASSYQGGSNERLFF.

In its sample, this clone was seen a few times. Gene labels here are mouse ones. The read terminates 1 residue ahead of where the CDR3 ends, so the germline J gene completes it. V is TRBV13-3 and J is TRBJ2-7; D remains unclear. Trimming took off 2 bases at V and 3 bases at J, with 3 bases between the two ends. The CDR3 is made up of 11 amino acids. CDR1 NNHDY and CDR2 SYVADS come from the germline V gene. CDR3 bases read: TGTGCCAGCAGTGACAACTATGAACAGTAC. It codes for CASSDNYEQY. The whole CDR3 sequence reads CASSDNYEQYF.

A few counts support this clone. The genes and germline here are from mouse. The CDR3 end lies 1 residue beyond the end of the read and is filled in from the germline J gene. The chain joins TRBV13-2 to TRBJ2-1; 9 bases align to TRBD1. The CDR3 has 16 residues. Trimming at V came to 0 bases and at J to 4 bases, leaving 5 bases not matched to a gene. Looked up from germline, CDR1 is NNHNN and CDR2 is SYGAGS (reference sequence). This chain's CDR3 is CASGDAAGQGYAEQFF. The covered CDR3 bases are TGTGCCAGCGGTGATGCGGCGGGACAGGGATATGCTGAGCAGTTC.

Remarks on this clone: Gene names refer to mouse genes. Read data end 1 residue before the CDR3 end; the end is taken from the germline J gene. The rearrangement joins TRBV2 to TRBJ2-4; 11 nucleotides align to TRBD1. Germline CDR1 and CDR2: LGHNA and YSYQKL. This CDR3 has 16 amino acids. Germline trimming cut 1 base from V and 2 bases from J; bases unmatched to any gene: 2. The sequenced CDR3 bases are TGTGCCAGCAGCCAAGGGACAGGGGGCTATCAAAACACCTTGTAC. Encoded protein: CASSQGTGGYQNTLY. The full CDR3 protein is CASSQGTGGYQNTLYF.

Comments on this clone: Genes and germline are mouse. The CDR3 end falls 1 residue outside the read, so it is completed with the germline J gene. The genes are TRBV31 and TRBJ1-4; D call uncertain. CDR1 is GKSSPN, CDR2 SITVG, per germline. Deletions cut 1 base from V and 2 bases from J, with 5 bases between. The CDR3 contains 13 residues. Here the CDR3 reads CAWSHGSNERLFF. CDR3 DNA (partial): TGTGCCTGGAGTCACGGGTCCAACGAAAGATTATTT.

On this clone itself: One base away lies a much larger clone, so this may be a sequencing read error. Gene names and germline match the mouse. The CDR3 end lies 1 residue beyond the end of the read and is filled in from the germline J gene. This specimen includes other DNA sequences encoding the same CDR3. The rearrangement uses TRBV29 and TRBJ2-7, with D possibly called TRBD1 or TRBD2 (6 bases each). This CDR3 has 14 amino acids. Germline CDR1 reads MSHET; CDR2 reads SYDVDS. Trimming cost V 5 bases and J 1 base, with 12 bases left between them. The part of the CDR3 DNA that was read is TGTGCTAGCAGTCTAAAGGGGGGTTCCTATGAACAGTAC. It is translated as CASSLKGGSYEQY. The whole CDR3 sequence is CASSLKGGSYEQYF.